This T cell receptor beta chain emerged from a study of T cell responses to AZD1222 COVID-19 vaccine. Trimming left V 3 bases short and J 0 bases short, with 8 bases between. The CDR3 extends over 14 amino acids. Germline CDR1 KGHSH, CDR2 LQKENI. Repertoires were generated with immunoSEQ multiplex PCR, while TCRdb's copy carries only in-frame clones and drops some. The repertoire holds 140,000 to 150,000 clones, with more than 70% as singletons. Whole-study findings and limits: The CD4 TCRs associated with vaccination extended across spike and predominated at 160-218 and 743-854.

Turning to this clone: Its antigen is unidentified.

The sequences come from peripheral blood, collected on day 0 of AZD1222 vaccination. This chain joins TRBV18 and TRBJ1-1; D gene ambiguous. The source is an adult in good health. The CDR3 protein is CASSPSRMNTEAFF. The CDR3 bases are TGTGCCAGCTCACCGAGCAGAATGAACACTGAAGCTTTCTTT.